Listed below are T cell receptor beta chains from one sample, sequenced in a study of human CD8 memory T cell subsets. TCRdb reanalyzed the 5' RACE reads, giving one entry per CDR3 protein sequence and no DNA. The sample shows around 10,000 distinct CDR3 sequences, and roughly 21% sits with its ten largest clones. Material for sequencing was CD8+ stem-like memory T cells (TSCM and TCM) sorted from PBMCs. The receptor set was obtained from a human donor in good health. The CDR3 runs from the conserved cysteine through the conserved F or W. For some rows the clone size is stated as once, few or many, or as a class when expanded; others skip it.

clone size	V gene	J gene	CDR3 protein
.	TRBV6-6	TRBJ1-5	CASSYRTGSINQPQHF
.	TRBV10-3	TRBJ1-4	CAIKAGEWANEKLFF
.	TRBV19	TRBJ1-1	CASSIDRTAVDGENTEAFF
.	TRBV29-1	TRBJ2-3	CSVEDPRTGASTDTQYF
.	TRBV20-1	TRBJ2-3	CSARDIRSVRGTDTQYF
.	TRBV7-3	TRBJ2-1	CASSLDYSGNEQFF
medium-sized	TRBV20-1	TRBJ2-1	CSARDRRTDYNEQFF
.	TRBV29-1	TRBJ1-4	CSGSTGNEKLFF
medium-sized	TRBV7-2	TRBJ1-1	CASSRGLEAEAFF
medium-sized	TRBV20-1	TRBJ2-2	CSADREDTGELFF
.	TRBV10-3	TRBJ2-7	CAISESGTYEQYF
.	TRBV29-1	TRBJ2-1	CSVVSGEESYNEQFF
medium-sized	TRBV6-5	TRBJ1-4	CASSYRGLGEKLFF
.	TRBV7-3	TRBJ2-2	CASSFAPNTGELFF
.	TRBV7-9	TRBJ2-5	CASSLKSEETQYF
.	TRBV7-9	TRBJ2-7	CASSLTLAGAEQYF
.	TRBV7-6	TRBJ2-5	CASSLARVDRGGETQYF
.	TRBV7-9	TRBJ1-2	CASSLADRANTYGYTF
.	TRBV5-1	TRBJ2-2	CASSFHLEGNTGELFF
.	TRBV2	TRBJ1-5	CASSWVGQGHQPQHF
.	TRBV4-1	TRBJ2-7	CASSQGTGRNEQYF
.	TRBV6-2/TRBV6-3	TRBJ2-3	CASSSGLAQYF
.	TRBV30	TRBJ2-1	CAWSGTYNEQFF
.	TRBV7-2	TRBJ2-2	CASSLETNTGELFF
medium-sized	TRBV27	TRBJ2-3	CASSFDASSGRRSTDTQYF
.	TRBV7-9	TRBJ2-7	CASSRRQGTVRRDEQYF
.	TRBV11-3	TRBJ2-2	CASSFDRGGTGELFF
.	TRBV6-2/TRBV6-3	TRBJ2-1	CASSFSGTIYEQFF
medium-sized	TRBV20-1	TRBJ2-2	CSARTLAGDTGELFF
.	TRBV7-2	TRBJ2-7	CASSPRDRSYEQYF
.	TRBV11-2	TRBJ1-1	CASSLDTEAFF
medium-sized	TRBV7-2	TRBJ1-5	CASSSGTAYSNQPQHF
large	TRBV10-3	TRBJ2-3	CATRDPIFTDTQYF
.	TRBV7-8	TRBJ1-5	CASSLLDSNQPQHF
.	TRBV7-8	TRBJ1-2	CASSLLPANYGYTF
.	TRBV10-3	TRBJ2-2	CAISDRTGNTGELFF
.	TRBV4-2	TRBJ2-7	CASSQEIAGGPSSSYEQYF
.	TRBV9	TRBJ1-1	CASSAGGAGTEAFF
.	TRBV7-3	TRBJ2-1	CASSAIRDSEQFF
.	TRBV6-6	TRBJ2-3	CASSYSFVDTQYF
.	TRBV5-1	TRBJ2-2	CASSLEHRTGELFF
.	TRBV5-1	TRBJ2-3	CASSHGQTSDTQYF
.	TRBV29-1	TRBJ2-1	CSSLGNWEDEQFF
.	TRBV9	TRBJ2-7	CASSVEGTSGYEQYF
.	TRBV12-3/TRBV12-4	TRBJ2-7	CASRPGQFYEQYF
.	TRBV7-3	TRBJ2-1	CASSLMMVSSYNEQFF
.	TRBV13	TRBJ2-2	CASSLRDRNTGELFF
.	TRBV9	TRBJ1-2	CASSVGTYNNGYTF
.	TRBV4-3	TRBJ2-3	CASSQTRGGADTQYF
.	TRBV6-1	TRBJ1-3	CASTEDISSGNTIYF
.	TRBV5-1	TRBJ1-5	CASSFYRDRMYSNQPQHF
.	TRBV12-3/TRBV12-4	TRBJ1-5	CASSLAGQGNQPQHF